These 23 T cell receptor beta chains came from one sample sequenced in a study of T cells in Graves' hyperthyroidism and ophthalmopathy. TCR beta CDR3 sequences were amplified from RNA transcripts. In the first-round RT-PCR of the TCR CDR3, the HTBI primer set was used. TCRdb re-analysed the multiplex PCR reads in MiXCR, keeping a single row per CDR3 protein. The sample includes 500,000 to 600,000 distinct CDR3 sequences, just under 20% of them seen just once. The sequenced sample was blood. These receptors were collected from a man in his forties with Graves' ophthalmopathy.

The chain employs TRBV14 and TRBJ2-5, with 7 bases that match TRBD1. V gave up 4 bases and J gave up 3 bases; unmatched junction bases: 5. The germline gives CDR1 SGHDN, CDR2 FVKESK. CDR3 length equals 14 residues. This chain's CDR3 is CASSRLGGEETQYF. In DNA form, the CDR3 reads TGTGCCAGCAGCCGGCTAGGGGGCGAAGAGACCCAGTACTTC.

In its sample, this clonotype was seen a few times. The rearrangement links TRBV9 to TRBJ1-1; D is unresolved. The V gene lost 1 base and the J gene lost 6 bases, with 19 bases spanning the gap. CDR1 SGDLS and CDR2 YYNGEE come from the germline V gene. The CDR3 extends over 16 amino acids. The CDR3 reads CASSVLTQVANAEAFF. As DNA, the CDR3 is TGTGCCAGCAGCGTATTAACTCAAGTTGCAAACGCTGAAGCTTTCTTT.

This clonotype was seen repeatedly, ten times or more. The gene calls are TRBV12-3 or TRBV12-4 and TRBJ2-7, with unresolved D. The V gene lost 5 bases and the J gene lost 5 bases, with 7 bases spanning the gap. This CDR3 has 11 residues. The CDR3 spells CASSARHEQYF. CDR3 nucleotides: TGTGCCAGCAGTGCACGCCACGAGCAGTACTTC.

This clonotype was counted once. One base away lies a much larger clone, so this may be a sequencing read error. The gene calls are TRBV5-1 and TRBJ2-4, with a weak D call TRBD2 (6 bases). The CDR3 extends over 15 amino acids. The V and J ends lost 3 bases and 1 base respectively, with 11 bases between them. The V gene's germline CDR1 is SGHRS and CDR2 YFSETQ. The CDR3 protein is CASSSGVTAKNIQYF. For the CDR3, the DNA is TGCGCCAGCAGCTCGGGGGTTACCGCCAAAAACATTCAGTACTTC.

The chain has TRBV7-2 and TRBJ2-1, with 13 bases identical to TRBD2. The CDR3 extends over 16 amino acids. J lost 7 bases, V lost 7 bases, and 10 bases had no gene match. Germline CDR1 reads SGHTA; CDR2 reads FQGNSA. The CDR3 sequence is CASTPRTSGSVNEQFF. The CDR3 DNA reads TGTGCCAGCACCCCTCGGACTAGCGGGAGTGTAAATGAGCAGTTCTTC.

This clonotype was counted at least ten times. CDR3: CASSANRGNFGGYTF. Here the CDR3 DNA reads TGTGCCAGCAGTGCGAACAGGGGAAACTTCGGGGGCTACACCTTC. This sequence joins TRBV28 and TRBJ1-2; 7 bases align to TRBD1. Germline trimming cut 5 bases from V and 8 bases from J; bases unmatched to any gene: 14. The CDR3 extends over 15 amino acids. Germline CDR1 is MDHEN and CDR2 is SYDVKM.

The CDR3 nucleotides read TGTGCCAGCAGCGTAGATGGGGGATTTGGAAACACCATATATTTT. It codes for CASSVDGGFGNTIYF. The V call is TRBV9, the J call TRBJ1-3, with a weak D call TRBD1 (5 bases). This CDR3 is built from 15 residues. V lost 0 bases, J lost 3 bases, and 10 bases lay in between. Per the germline V gene, CDR1 is SGDLS and CDR2 is YYNGEE.

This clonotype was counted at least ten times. CDR3 sequence (DNA): TGTGCCAGCACCGCCGGGACGCCCTACGAGCAGTACTTC. Translating it yields CASTAGTPYEQYF. The chain joins TRBV11-2 to TRBJ2-7; D assignment may be TRBD1 or TRBD2 (5 bases each). CDR1 and CDR2 (germline): SGHAT, FQNNGV. Trimming shortened V by 7 bases and J by 2 bases, and 12 bases separated the two germline ends. CDR3 length: 13 residues.

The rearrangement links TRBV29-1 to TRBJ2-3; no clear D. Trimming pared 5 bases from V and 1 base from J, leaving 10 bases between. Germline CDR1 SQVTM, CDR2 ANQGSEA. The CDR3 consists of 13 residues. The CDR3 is CSVQRTGTDTQYF. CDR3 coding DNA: TGCAGCGTTCAACGGACGGGCACAGATACGCAGTATTTT.

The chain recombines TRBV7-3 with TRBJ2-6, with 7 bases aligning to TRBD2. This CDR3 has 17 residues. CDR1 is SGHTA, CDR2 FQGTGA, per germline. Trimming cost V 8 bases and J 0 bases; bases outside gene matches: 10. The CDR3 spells CASGRGRESSGANVLTF. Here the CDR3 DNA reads TGTGCCAGCGGGAGGGGTCGCGAAAGCTCTGGGGCCAACGTCCTGACTTTC.

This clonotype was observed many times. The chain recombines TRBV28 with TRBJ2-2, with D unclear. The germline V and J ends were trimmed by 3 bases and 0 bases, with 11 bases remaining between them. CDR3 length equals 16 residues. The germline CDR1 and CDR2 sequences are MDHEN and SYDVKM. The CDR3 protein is CASSLFGYSNTGELFF. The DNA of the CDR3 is TGTGCCAGCAGTTTGTTTGGCTATTCGAACACCGGGGAGCTGTTTTTT.

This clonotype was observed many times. The DNA of the CDR3 is TGTGCCAGCAGCCGTAGCGGGGGGGCGTACGAGCAGTACTTC. It specifies CASSRSGGAYEQYF. The chain couples TRBV11-1 to TRBJ2-7, with 11 bases aligning to TRBD2. Germline lookup yields CDR1 SGHAT and CDR2 FQDESV (reference sequence). V shed 5 bases and J 4 bases; nucleotides not matched to a gene: 4. The CDR3 length is 14 residues.

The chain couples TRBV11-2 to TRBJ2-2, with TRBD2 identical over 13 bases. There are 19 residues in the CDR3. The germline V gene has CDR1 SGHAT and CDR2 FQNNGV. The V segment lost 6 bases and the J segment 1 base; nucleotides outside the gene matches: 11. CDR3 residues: CASRVGLAGAVVNTGELFF. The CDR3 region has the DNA TGTGCCAGCAGGGTTGGACTAGCGGGGGCCGTCGTGAACACCGGGGAGCTGTTTTTT.

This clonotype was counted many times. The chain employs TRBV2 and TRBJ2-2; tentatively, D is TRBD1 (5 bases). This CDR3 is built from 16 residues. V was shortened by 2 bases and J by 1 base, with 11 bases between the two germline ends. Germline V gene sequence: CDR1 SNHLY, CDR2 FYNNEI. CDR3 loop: CASSESWTKNTGELFF. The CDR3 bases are TGTGCCAGCAGTGAAAGTTGGACAAAGAACACCGGGGAGCTGTTTTTT.

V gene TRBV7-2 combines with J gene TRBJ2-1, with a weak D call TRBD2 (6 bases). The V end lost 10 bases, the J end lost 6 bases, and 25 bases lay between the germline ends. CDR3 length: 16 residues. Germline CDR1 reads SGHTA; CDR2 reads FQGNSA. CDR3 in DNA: TGTGCCATCAGTGATCTCAAGGCGGGGACTGGCAATGAGCAGTTCTTC. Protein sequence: CAISDLKAGTGNEQFF.

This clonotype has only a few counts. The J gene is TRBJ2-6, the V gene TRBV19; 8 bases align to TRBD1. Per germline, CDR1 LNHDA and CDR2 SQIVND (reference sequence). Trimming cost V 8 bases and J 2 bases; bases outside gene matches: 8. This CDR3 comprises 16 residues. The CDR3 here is CASLGQGSAGANVLTF. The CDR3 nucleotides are TGTGCCAGTCTAGGACAGGGTTCGGCTGGGGCCAACGTCCTGACTTTC.

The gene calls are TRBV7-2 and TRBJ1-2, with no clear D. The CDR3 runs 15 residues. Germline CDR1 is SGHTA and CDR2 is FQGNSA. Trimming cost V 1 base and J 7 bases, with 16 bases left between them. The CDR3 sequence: CASSLGPDRRSGYTF. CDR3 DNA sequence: TGTGCCAGCAGCTTAGGCCCCGATCGACGTTCTGGCTACACCTTC.

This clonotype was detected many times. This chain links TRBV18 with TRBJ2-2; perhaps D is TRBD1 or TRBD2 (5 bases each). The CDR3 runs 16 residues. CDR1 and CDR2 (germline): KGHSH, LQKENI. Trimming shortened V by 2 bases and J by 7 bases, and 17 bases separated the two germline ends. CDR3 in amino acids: CASSPWGSDVLGELFF. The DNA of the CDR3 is TGTGCCAGCTCACCATGGGGGAGTGACGTTCTCGGGGAGCTGTTTTTT.

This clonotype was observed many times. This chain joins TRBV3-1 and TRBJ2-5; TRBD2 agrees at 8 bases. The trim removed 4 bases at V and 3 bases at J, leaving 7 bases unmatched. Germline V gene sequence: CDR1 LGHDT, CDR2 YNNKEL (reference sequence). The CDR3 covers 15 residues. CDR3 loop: CASSPTNGREETQYF. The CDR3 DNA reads TGTGCCAGCAGCCCGACTAACGGGAGGGAAGAGACCCAGTACTTC.

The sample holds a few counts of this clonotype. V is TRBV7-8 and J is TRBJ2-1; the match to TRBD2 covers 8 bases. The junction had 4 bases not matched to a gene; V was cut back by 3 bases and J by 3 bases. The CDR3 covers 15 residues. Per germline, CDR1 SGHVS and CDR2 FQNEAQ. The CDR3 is CASSFWREDYNEQFF. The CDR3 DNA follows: TGTGCCAGCAGCTTCTGGCGGGAGGACTACAATGAGCAGTTCTTC.

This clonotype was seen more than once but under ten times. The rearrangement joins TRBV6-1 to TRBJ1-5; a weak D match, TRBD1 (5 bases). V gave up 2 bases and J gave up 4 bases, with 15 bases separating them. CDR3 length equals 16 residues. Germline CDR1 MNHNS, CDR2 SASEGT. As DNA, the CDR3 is TGTGCCAGCAGTGAACCAGTGGGGCAGGGAAATCAGCCCCAGCATTTT. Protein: CASSEPVGQGNQPQHF.

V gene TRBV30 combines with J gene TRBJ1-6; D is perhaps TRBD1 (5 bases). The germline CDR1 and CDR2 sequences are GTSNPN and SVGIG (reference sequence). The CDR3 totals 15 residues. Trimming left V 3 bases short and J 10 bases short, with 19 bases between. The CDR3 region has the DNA TGTGCCTGGAGAATGTGGGGCAGGGAGGTGTCACCCCTCCACTTT. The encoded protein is CAWRMWGREVSPLHF.

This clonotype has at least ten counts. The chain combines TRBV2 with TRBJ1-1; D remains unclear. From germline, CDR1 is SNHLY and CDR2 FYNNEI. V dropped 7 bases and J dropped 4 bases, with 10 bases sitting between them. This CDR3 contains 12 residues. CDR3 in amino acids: CASISEGTEAFF. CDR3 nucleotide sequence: TGTGCCAGCATTTCCGAAGGCACTGAAGCTTTCTTT. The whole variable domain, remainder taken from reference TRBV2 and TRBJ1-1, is EPEVTQTPSHQVTQMGQEVILRCVPISNHLYFYWYRQILGQKVEFLVSFYNNEISEKSEIFDDQFSVERPDGSNFTLKIRSTKLEDSAMYFCASISEGTEAFFGQGTRLTVV.